Listed below are T cell receptor beta chains from one sample, sequenced in a study of beta chain features in type 1 diabetes. Profiled with immunoSEQ multiplex PCR; TCRdb holds only in-frame clones, not every one. Of some 130,000 clones listed, roughly 10% are singletons. The specimen sequenced was central memory CD4+ T cells from blood. The receptors originated from a man between 25 and 39 years old with type 1 diabetes. Both conserved end residues are part of each CDR3. Each record gives: D gene, clone size, CDR3 length, J gene, V gene, CDR3 DNA, CDR3 protein. A D gene is named only where the DNA matches it firmly. Size is stated for part of the rows, as once, few or many counts, or as a class when the clone is expanded.

>TRBD1|once|15|TRBJ2-5|TRBV5-1
TGCGCCAGCAGCTTGTTTGGGACAGCGCAAGAGACCCAGTACTTC
CASSLFGTAQETQYF
>TRBD2|-|14|TRBJ2-1|TRBV7-2
TGTGCCAGCAGCGTAGCGGGGGGGTCCAATGAGCAGTTCTTC
CASSVAGGSNEQFF
>-|few|16|TRBJ1-2|TRBV5-4
TGTGCCAGCAGCCAAGAGAAAACAGCAGGGGACTATGGCTACACCTTC
CASSQEKTAGDYGYTF
>-|few|10|TRBJ2-1|TRBV20-1
TGCAGTGCTACCGACTATGAGCAGTTCTTC
CSATDYEQFF
>-|few|14|TRBJ2-7|TRBV5-1
TGCGCCAGCAGCCCTAGGCAGGGGGGCGACGAGCAGTACTTC
CASSPRQGGDEQYF
>-|few|14|TRBJ1-1|TRBV9
TGTGCCAGCAGCGGCGGACAAAGGAACACTGAAGCTTTCTTT
CASSGGQRNTEAFF
>-|many|13|TRBJ2-5|TRBV7-9
TGTGCCAGCAGGGTGGACACGCAAGAGACCCAGTACTTC
CASRVDTQETQYF
>-|few|14|TRBJ2-3|TRBV5-4
TGTGCCAGCAGCTTACCTGAGGAGGGCGATACGCAGTATTTT
CASSLPEEGDTQYF
>-|-|19|TRBJ2-3|TRBV4-3
TGCGCCAGCAGCCAAGGGGCGAGGGGCGGGGATACTAGCACAGATACGCAGTATTTT
CASSQGARGGDTSTDTQYF
>-|-|11|TRBJ1-1|TRBV27
TGTGCCACCCATCGTCGGTCTGAAGCTTTCTTT
CATHRRSEAFF
>-|few|14|TRBJ2-7|TRBV28
TGTGCCAGCGGGTCCTTGGGGGGTCCATACGAGCAGTACTTC
CASGSLGGPYEQYF
>TRBD1|-|13|TRBJ1-5|TRBV9
TGTGCCAGCAGCGTAGCGGGACAGGGGTCCCAGCATTTT
CASSVAGQGSQHF
>TRBD1|many|15|TRBJ1-6|TRBV9
TGTGCCAGCAGCGCGGGACAGGGGGCTTATTCACCCCTCCACTTT
CASSAGQGAYSPLHF
>-|many|15|TRBJ2-2|TRBV4-3
TGCGCCAGCAGCCAAGATCCAGGGAACACCGGGGAGCTGTTTTTT
CASSQDPGNTGELFF
>-|few|11|TRBJ1-2|TRBV20-1
TGCAGCCTCAGAACTAACTATGGCTACACCTTC
CSLRTNYGYTF
>-|few|13|TRBJ2-5|TRBV29-1
TGCAGCATGTGGCAGGACAGTAAAGAGACCCAGTACTTC
CSMWQDSKETQYF
>TRBD1|many|14|TRBJ1-6|TRBV2
TGTGCCAGCAGCCCGAGACAGGGAAGTTCACCCCTCCACTTT
CASSPRQGSSPLHF
>-|-|11|TRBJ2-1|TRBV30
TGTGCCTGGGATGCAGTGGATGAGCAGTTCTTC
CAWDAVDEQFF
>TRBD1|-|13|TRBJ2-5|TRBV2
TGTGCCAGCAGACAACAGGGGGTGGAGACCCAGTACTTC
CASRQQGVETQYF
>-|-|16|TRBJ1-6|TRBV7-9
TGTGCCAGCAGCTGGGACATATGGGGGATGAATTCACCCCTCCACTTT
CASSWDIWGMNSPLHF
>-|few|15|TRBJ2-7|TRBV18
TGTGCCAGCTCGCCAGCCAGCGGAGCGGCCGGAGAGCAGTACTTC
CASSPASGAAGEQYF
>-|-|13|TRBJ1-2|TRBV2
TGTGCCAGCAGTGAACAAGGGAGTGGTGGCTACACCTTC
CASSEQGSGGYTF
>TRBD1|-|14|TRBJ1-2|TRBV6-5
TGTGCCAGCAGGCTCGGACAGGGGATCTATGGCTACACCTTC
CASRLGQGIYGYTF
>TRBD1|-|14|TRBJ1-2|TRBV6-1
TGTGCCAGCAGGGCACTGGGACAGGGCGGCGGCTACACCTTC
CASRALGQGGGYTF
>-|few|12|TRBJ2-3|TRBV7-2
TGTGCCAGCAGCTTGGGGCTTGGTACGCAGTATTTT
CASSLGLGTQYF
>TRBD1|-|15|TRBJ2-7|TRBV5-1
TGCGCCAGCAGCTTGGAGACAGGGGGCTCCTACGAGCAGTACTTC
CASSLETGGSYEQYF